These 31 T cell receptor beta chains came from one sample sequenced in a study of control samples from healthy donors and cancer patients. Profiled with immunoSEQ multiplex PCR; TCRdb holds only in-frame clones, not every one. The sample lists fewer than 85,000 clones; 85% to 95% were seen once. What was sequenced was blood. The source of these receptors is a woman aged 60 to 75 in good health.

The V and J genes are TRBV6-5 and TRBJ2-7, with 7 bases matching TRBD2. Germline CDR1 and CDR2: MNHEY and SVGAGI. V shed 4 bases, J shed 2 bases, and the junction held 11 bases outside the gene matches. The CDR3 is 16 residues long. CDR3 amino acids: CASSFGRNTFTYEQYF. CDR3 bases: TGTGCCAGCAGTTTCGGGAGGAATACTTTTACCTACGAGCAGTACTTC.

The CDR3 region is CASSIGGLTMGSPLHF. In DNA form, the CDR3 reads TGTGCCAGTAGTATAGGAGGACTGACGATGGGTTCACCCCTCCACTTT. The chain joins TRBV19 to TRBJ1-6; D gene unclear. The V end was cut by 1 base, the J end by 9 bases, with 16 bases between. The CDR3 totals 16 residues. Germline V gives CDR1 LNHDA, CDR2 SQIVND (reference sequence). Filled out from reference TRBV19 and TRBJ1-6, the complete variable domain reads DGGITQSPKYLFRKEGQNVTLSCEQNLNHDAMYWYRQDPGQGLRLIYYSQIVNDFQKGDIAEGYSVSREKKESFPLTVTSAQKNPTAFYLCASSIGGLTMGSPLHFGNGTRLTVT.

The chain recombines TRBV28 with TRBJ1-5; D gene ambiguous. This CDR3 region has 14 residues. CDR1 MDHEN and CDR2 SYDVKM come from the germline V gene. V lost 8 bases to trimming and J lost 4 bases, with 15 bases between them. CDR3 coding DNA: TGTGCCAGCCACTTCTCACTCAGAAATCAGCCCCAGCATTTT. Residues: CASHFSLRNQPQHF.

V and J are TRBV5-4 and TRBJ2-1, with D tentatively TRBD2 (6 bases). The CDR3 sequence is 16 residues long. Between the trimmed V and J ends, which lost 2 bases and 9 bases, there was a span of 21 bases. Germline V gene lookup returns CDR1 SGHNT and CDR2 YYREEE (reference sequence). The CDR3 sequence is CASSFRGVADGGEQFF. The CDR3 nucleotides read TGTGCCAGCAGCTTCCGTGGGGTAGCGGATGGTGGTGAGCAGTTCTTC.

The chain combines TRBV21-1 with TRBJ2-7; TRBD1 reflects the table's D call only, with no check against the DNA. TRBV21-1 is given as a pseudogene. CDR3 length equals 15 residues. CDR3 protein: CASSKEVVRVYEQYF. For the CDR3, the DNA is TGTGCCAGCAGCAAAGAAGTGGTCAGGGTCTACGAGCAGTACTTC.

The V and J genes are TRBV25-1 and TRBJ2-3; D is undetermined. Germline V gene data show CDR1 as MGHDK and CDR2 as SYGVNS. CDR3 length: 13 residues. Trimming removed 7 bases from V and 1 base from J, with 9 bases in between. CDR3 in amino acids: CASILAGTDTQYF. Here the CDR3 DNA reads TGTGCCAGCATCCTCGCCGGCACAGATACGCAGTATTTT.

The chain uses TRBV24-1 and TRBJ2-1; 10 bases fit TRBD2. The germline V gene has CDR1 KGHDR and CDR2 SFDVKD. The CDR3 loop spans 17 amino acids. The ends lost 3 bases at V and 12 bases at J; junction bases unmatched: 16. CDR3 loop: CATSDGEGRLAGDAQFF. DNA of the CDR3: TGTGCCACCAGTGATGGAGAGGGAAGGCTAGCGGGAGACGCGCAGTTCTTC.

V usage is TRBV27 and J usage is TRBJ2-7; the match to TRBD1 covers 9 bases. Germline lookup yields CDR1 MNHEY and CDR2 SMNVEV (reference sequence). CDR3 length: 16 amino acids. V shed 1 base, J shed 3 bases, and the junction held 7 bases outside the gene matches. The CDR3 region is CASSLYWDRAGYEQYF. For the CDR3, the DNA is TGTGCCAGCAGTTTATACTGGGACAGGGCGGGCTACGAGCAGTACTTC.

The chain is built from TRBV28 and TRBJ2-1, with 7 bases fitting TRBD2. CDR1 MDHEN and CDR2 SYDVKM come from the germline V gene. V dropped 7 bases and J dropped 0; count of bases not matched to a gene: 6. This CDR3 spans 15 amino acids. DNA for the CDR3: TGTGCCAGCACCGTAGCGGGTAGCTCCTACAATGAGCAGTTCTTC. Protein product: CASTVAGSSYNEQFF.

This sequence joins TRBV5-1 and TRBJ1-6; TRBD1 might be the D (5 bases). Germline CDR1 SGHRS, CDR2 YFSETQ. This CDR3 region has 14 residues. Trimming removed 5 bases from V and 7 bases from J, with 13 bases in between. CDR3 sequence (DNA): TGCGCCAGCAGTAACCGGGACGGGAATTCACCCCTCCACTTT. It translates to CASSNRDGNSPLHF. Based on the CDR3 plus reference TRBV5-1 and TRBJ1-6, the full variable domain is KAGVTQTPRYLIKTRGQQVTLSCSPISGHRSVSWYQQTPGQGLQFLFEYFSETQRNKGNFPGRFSGRQFSNSRSEMNVSTLELGDSALYLCASSNRDGNSPLHFGNGTRLTVT.

The chain links TRBV5-6 to TRBJ2-1; D uncertain. Trimming took 0 bases from V and 2 from J, leaving 6 bases between them. Germline values: CDR1 SGHDT, CDR2 YYEEEE. The CDR3 totals 14 residues. CDR3 amino acids: CASSLGQPYNEQFF. In nucleotides, the CDR3 is TGTGCCAGCAGCTTGGGTCAGCCCTACAATGAGCAGTTCTTC.

V gene TRBV11-3 combines with J gene TRBJ2-4; 7 bases are a match to TRBD1. Looked up from germline, CDR1 is SGHNT and CDR2 is YENEEA. The CDR3 spans 13 residues. Germline trimming cut 5 bases from V and 9 bases from J; bases unmatched to any gene: 7. The CDR3 is CASSAQQGSIQYF. DNA of the CDR3: TGTGCCAGCAGCGCACAACAGGGGAGCATTCAGTACTTC.

This chain joins TRBV28 and TRBJ2-5; a weak D match, TRBD1 (6 bases). The CDR3 spans 14 residues. The V and J ends lost 5 bases and 3 bases respectively, with 13 bases between them. Germline V gene sequence: CDR1 MDHEN, CDR2 SYDVKM. The CDR3 sequence: CASSPRGTKETQYF. CDR3 coding DNA: TGTGCCAGCAGTCCGAGGGGGACCAAAGAGACCCAGTACTTC.

This rearrangement joins TRBV3-1 (or the pseudogene TRBV3-2) to TRBJ2-1; the match to TRBD2 covers 14 bases. Germline CDR1 reads LGHDT; CDR2 reads YNNKEL (reference sequence). This CDR3 is built from 17 residues. J was trimmed by 5 bases and V by 3 bases; bases with no gene match: 6. The CDR3 is CASSHLTGLAGDNEQFF. CDR3 nucleotide sequence: TGTGCCAGCAGCCACCTAACGGGACTAGCGGGAGACAATGAGCAGTTCTTC.

The V call is TRBV5-1, the J call TRBJ2-5; TRBD2 is a possible D gene (6 bases). This CDR3 is 16 amino acids long. The germline CDR1 and CDR2 sequences are SGHRS and YFSETQ. Between the trimmed V and J ends, which lost 3 bases and 0 bases, there was a span of 15 bases. CDR3 in amino acids: CASSSAGSGYQETQYF. In DNA form, the CDR3 reads TGCGCCAGCAGCTCTGCGGGGTCGGGGTACCAAGAGACCCAGTACTTC.

The CDR3 spells CASSDRVTEAFF. CDR3 sequence (DNA): TGTGCCAGTAGTGACAGGGTAACTGAAGCTTTCTTT. The chain has TRBV19 and TRBJ1-1, with 7 bases matching TRBD1. Losses at the gene ends were 5 bases for V and 5 bases for J; bases not matched to a gene: 2. The CDR3 is 12 amino acids. CDR1 LNHDA and CDR2 SQIVND come from the germline V gene (reference sequence).

This clone has a handful of counts. This rearrangement joins TRBV29-1 to TRBJ2-1; 10 bases line up with TRBD1. With V trimmed by 2 bases and J by 7 bases, 5 bases remained unmatched. Germline CDR1 reads SQVTM; CDR2 reads ANQGSEA. CDR3 length: 14 residues. The CDR3 region has the DNA TGCAGCGTTGAACCGGGACAGGGGACAAATGAGCAGTTCTTC. This gives the protein CSVEPGQGTNEQFF.

This sequence joins TRBV28 and TRBJ2-7; D may be TRBD2 (7 bases). The CDR3 consists of 15 residues. In germline, CDR1 is MDHEN, CDR2 SYDVKM. V was trimmed by 5 bases and J by 3 bases, leaving 17 bases between them. CDR3 DNA: TGTGCCAGCAGTCGGGGGGCGCATCAGGGCTACGAGCAGTACTTC. This codes for CASSRGAHQGYEQYF.

This clone has a handful of counts. This CDR3 reads CASSQGDTEAFF. DNA of the CDR3: TGTGCCAGCAGCCAAGGAGACACTGAAGCTTTCTTT. The V gene is TRBV3-1 (or the pseudogene TRBV3-2), the J gene TRBJ1-1; D call uncertain. Germline V lookup: CDR1 LGHDT, CDR2 YNNKEL (reference sequence). Trimming cost V 1 base and J 3 bases, with 3 bases left between them. The CDR3 consists of 12 residues.

The CDR3 DNA reads as TGCGCCAGCAGCTTGGGGGACAGGGTTTTCGCCGGGGAGCTGTTTTTT. Translation gives CASSLGDRVFAGELFF. The chain recombines TRBV5-1 with TRBJ2-2; 9 nucleotides line up with TRBD1. The CDR3 sequence is 16 residues long. The V segment lost 0 bases and the J segment 6 bases; nucleotides outside the gene matches: 6. CDR1 is SGHRS and CDR2 is YFSETQ in the germline V gene.

The rearrangement uses TRBV3-1 (or the pseudogene TRBV3-2) and TRBJ1-2, with D unclear. This CDR3 comprises 14 residues. The germline CDR1 and CDR2 sequences are LGHDT and YNNKEL (reference sequence). Trimming cost V 7 bases and J 1 base, with 13 bases left between them. This CDR3 reads CASTPQGYNYGYTF. CDR3 coding DNA: TGTGCCAGCACCCCACAAGGATATAACTATGGCTACACCTTC.

In DNA form, the CDR3 reads TGTGCCAGCAGTTTTTCCCAGGGCTATGGCTACACCTTC. It yields the protein CASSFSQGYGYTF. The J gene is TRBJ1-2, the V gene TRBV12-3 or TRBV12-4, with a tentative D call TRBD1 (5 bases). Trimming removed 3 bases at V and 4 bases at J, with 9 bases between. The CDR3 has 13 residues.

The chain links TRBV4-1 to TRBJ2-6; tentatively, D is TRBD1 (5 bases). V dropped 0 bases and J dropped 3 bases, with 12 bases sitting between them. CDR3 size: 17 residues. The V gene's germline CDR1 is MGHRA and CDR2 YSYEKL. The CDR3 DNA reads TGCGCCAGCAGCCAAGATAGTCGCAGGGTTGGGGCCAACGTCCTGACTTTC. Its translation is CASSQDSRRVGANVLTF.

J is TRBJ1-1 and V is TRBV28; D is uncertain. This CDR3 is 18 amino acids long. Germline CDR1 and CDR2: MDHEN and SYDVKM. V was shortened by 6 bases and J by 1 base, with 24 bases between the two germline ends. The CDR3 sequence is CASSPSSAFLAGNTEAFF. The CDR3 DNA sequence: TGTGCCAGCAGCCCCTCCTCAGCGTTTCTTGCGGGGAACACTGAAGCTTTCTTT.

This chain links TRBV28 with TRBJ2-7, with 11 bases identical to TRBD2. The junction had 2 bases not matched to a gene; V was cut back by 2 bases and J by 5 bases. The CDR3 spans 14 residues. Germline CDR1 and CDR2: MDHEN and SYDVKM. The CDR3 loop is CASSLTSGRDEQYF. As DNA, the CDR3 is TGTGCCAGCAGTTTAACTAGCGGGAGAGACGAGCAGTACTTC.

The rearrangement uses TRBV6-5 and TRBJ1-4, with a weak D call TRBD1 (5 bases). The length of the CDR3 is 11 residues. In germline, CDR1 is MNHEY, CDR2 SVGAGI. V was pared by 2 bases and J by 12 bases, with 7 bases between. Here the CDR3 DNA reads TGTGCCAGCAGTTACCTGGGGCAACTGTTTTTT. Amino acids: CASSYLGQLFF.

V gene TRBV9 combines with J gene TRBJ2-7; 9 bases line up with TRBD2. Germline CDR1 and CDR2: SGDLS and YYNGEE. V dropped 7 bases and J dropped 4; count of bases not matched to a gene: 6. The CDR3 covers 13 residues. The CDR3 nucleotides are TGTGCCAGCTCGACTAGCGGACAGTACGAGCAGTACTTC. It codes for CASSTSGQYEQYF.

The CDR3: CASSGTAQFEAFF. CDR3 coding DNA: TGTGCCAGCAGTGGGACAGCACAATTTGAAGCTTTCTTT. The chain links TRBV12-3 or TRBV12-4 to TRBJ1-1, with 7 bases lining up with TRBD1. V lost 5 bases to trimming and J lost 7 bases; unmatched junction nucleotides: 7. CDR3 length: 13 amino acids.

The chain links TRBV4-3 to TRBJ2-3; 7 bases fit TRBD2. V dropped 1 base and J dropped 4; count of bases not matched to a gene: 11. Germline CDR1 reads LGHNA; CDR2 reads YSLEER. The CDR3 extends over 17 amino acids. CDR3 loop: CASSQGTRAGVSDTQYF. The DNA for the CDR3 is TGCGCCAGCAGCCAAGGCACCCGGGCGGGAGTCTCAGATACGCAGTATTTT.

The V and J genes are TRBV7-9 and TRBJ2-5; 10 positions match TRBD2. Trimming took 2 bases from V and 2 from J; bases not matched to a gene: 11. Germline CDR1 SEHNR, CDR2 FQNEAQ (reference sequence). The CDR3 totals 18 residues. CDR3 coding DNA: TGTGCCAGCAGCTTAAGAGGGGGTAGCGGGAGGCGGCAAGAGACCCAGTACTTC. Its protein is CASSLRGGSGRRQETQYF. Using reference TRBV7-9 and TRBJ2-5 for the parts outside the CDR3, the full variable domain is DTGVSQNPRHKITKRGQNVTFRCDPISEHNRLYWYRQTLGQGPEFLTYFQNEAQLEKSRLLSDRFSAERPKGSFSTLEIQRTEQGDSAMYLCASSLRGGSGRRQETQYFGPGTRLLVL.

The V and J genes are TRBV28 and TRBJ1-4; a weak D match, TRBD1 (5 bases). CDR3 length: 15 residues. V lost 6 bases and J 5 bases, leaving 16 bases between the germline ends. CDR1 is MDHEN and CDR2 is SYDVKM in the germline V gene. CDR3 DNA: TGTGCCAGCAGAACCCTCGGGACGGCCAATGAAAAACTGTTTTTT. Its translation: CASRTLGTANEKLFF.